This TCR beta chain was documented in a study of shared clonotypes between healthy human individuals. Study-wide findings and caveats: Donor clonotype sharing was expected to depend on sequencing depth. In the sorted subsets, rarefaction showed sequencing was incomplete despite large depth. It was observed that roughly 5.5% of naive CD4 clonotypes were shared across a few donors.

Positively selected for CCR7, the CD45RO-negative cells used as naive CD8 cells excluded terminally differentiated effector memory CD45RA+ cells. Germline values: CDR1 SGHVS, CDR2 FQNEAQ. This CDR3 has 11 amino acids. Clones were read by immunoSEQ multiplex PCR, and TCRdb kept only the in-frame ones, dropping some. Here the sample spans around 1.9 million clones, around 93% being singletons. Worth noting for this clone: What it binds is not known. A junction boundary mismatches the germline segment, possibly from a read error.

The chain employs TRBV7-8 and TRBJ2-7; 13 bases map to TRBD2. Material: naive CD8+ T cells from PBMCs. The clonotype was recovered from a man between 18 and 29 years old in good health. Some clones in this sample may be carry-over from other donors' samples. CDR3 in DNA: TGTGCCAGCAGCCAAGGACTAGCGGGAGTCTTC. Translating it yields CASSQGLAGVF.